This entry features one T cell receptor beta chain sequence. Its antigen is unknown. It has no much larger one-base neighbor in the sample; base qualities were not kept. The source of the sample is a study of PD-1 blockade in classical Hodgkin lymphoma (dated by TCRdb to the early 2020s). For context, the study as a whole: Nivolumab dosing was 3 mg/kg intravenously every 2 weeks, continuing until either disease progression or unacceptable toxicity. A peripheral blood immune signature of response to PD-1 blockade in classical Hodgkin lymphoma was defined using TCR beta sequencing and CyTOF. Overall results and qualifications from the work: Lower diversity was seen in patients whose nivolumab began less than 1 year after ASCT, and these patients were left out of later analyses so that immune reconstitution would not confound the results. By C4D1, a significant rise was seen in CD4+ TCR diversity but not in CD8+ TCR diversity (p=0.0027 vs p=0.16), and the rise was most apparent among complete responders (p=0.02). Baseline TCR diversity was reported to be lower in newly diagnosed patients than in healthy donors, and even lower in relapsed/refractory patients. The study covered only a single clinical trial cohort, and the causes of the repertoire differences, possibly disease activity or prior therapy, were still not defined. Baseline diversity similar to that of newly diagnosed patients was observed in trial patients achieving complete response, whereas significantly lower diversity was observed in partial responders and progressors.

The germline V gene supplies CDR1 SGHRS and CDR2 YFSETQ. Trimming costs V 4 bases and J 0 bases, and their ends lie 11 bases apart. Counted from cysteine to phenylalanine, this CDR3 has 16 amino acids. Of the read, only the CDR3 DNA is kept; its 48 bases are in frame from base 1. This specimen's time point label, interpreted: cycle 4 day 1 (C4D1), after six to seven weeks of nivolumab. Every trial patient had relapsed after autologous stem cell transplantation, and cohorts A, B and C differed in prior brentuximab vedotin exposure. The trial cohort included fewer than 65 patients with relapsed/refractory classical Hodgkin lymphoma, and each patient had a best overall response of complete response, partial response or progressive disease. Single-agent nivolumab was administered to trial patients in the multi-cohort phase II CheckMate 205 trial. An independent review committee assessed best overall response by applying the 2007 International Working Group response criteria. Trial PBMCs were collected just before the start of nivolumab (C1D1) and during therapy at cycle 2 day 1 and cycle 4 day 1. After peripheral blood was drawn into 8 mL Vacutainer Cell Preparation Tubes, PBMCs were isolated by centrifugation and then cryopreserved.

The Qiagen DNeasy kit was used to extract genomic DNA both from unsorted PBMCs and from the negatively selected CD4+ and CD8+ fractions. TCR beta CDR3 regions were subjected to amplification by immunoSEQ multiplex PCR with primers that anneal to V and J segments. A synthetic immune receptor repertoire was used to minimize amplification bias, and any remaining bias was removed computationally after sequencing. Per the authors' processing: Custom Python scripts were used to quantify repertoire diversity as the Shannon entropy index. Unsorted, CD4+ and CD8+ repertoires were analyzed separately, except for combined analyses in which CD4+ and CD8+ sequences were merged in silico. A clone was considered expanded if an increase in frequency of at least 2-fold after treatment relative to C1D1 was found, and a pseudocount of 0.5 was applied to clones undetected at baseline. Clones with 0 or 1 copy at C1D1 were defined as singleton clones, while clones with 2 or more copies were defined as non-singleton clones. Clones expanded in unsorted samples were annotated as CD4+, CD8+ or unknown by matching protein sequences in sorted samples from the same patient. Wilcoxon tests on paired samples were used to test changes in diversity from C1D1 to C4D1. The table comes from immuneACCESS by way of TCRdb, which keeps in-frame sequences with V and J called. Part of the clones is missing from these tables; in studies checked, under half for an unresolved V gene and the rest for unknown reasons. The V and J calls and clone size are taken from that table; D and trimming were inferred from the DNA. In all, the sample holds roughly 25,000 clones, and around 68% of those were seen once. The ten largest clones take up around 27% of the sample.

The sequence links TRBV5-1 to TRBJ1-6; TRBD1 is possibly the D segment (5 matching bases). This clonotype was obtained from a human donor with classical Hodgkin lymphoma. Material: peripheral blood mononuclear cells (PBMCs), obtained before the fourth cycle of nivolumab. The DNA sequence is given as TGCGCCAGCAGCACGGGACCGAGCTCCTATAATTCACCCCTCCACTTT. Its protein reads: CASSTGPSSYNSPLHF.